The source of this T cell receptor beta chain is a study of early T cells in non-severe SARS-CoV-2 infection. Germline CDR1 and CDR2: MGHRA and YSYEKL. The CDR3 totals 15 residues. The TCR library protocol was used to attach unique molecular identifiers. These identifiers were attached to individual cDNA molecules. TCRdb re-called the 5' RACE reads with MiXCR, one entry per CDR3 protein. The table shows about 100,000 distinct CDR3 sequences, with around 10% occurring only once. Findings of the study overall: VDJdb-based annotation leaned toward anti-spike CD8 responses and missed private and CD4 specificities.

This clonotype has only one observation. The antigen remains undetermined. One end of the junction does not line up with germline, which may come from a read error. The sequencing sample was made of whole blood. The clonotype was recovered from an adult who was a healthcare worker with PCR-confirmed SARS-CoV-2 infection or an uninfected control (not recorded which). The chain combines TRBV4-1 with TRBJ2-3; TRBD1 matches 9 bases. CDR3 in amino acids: CASSYGTGLRDAQYF. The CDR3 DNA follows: TGCGCCAGCAGTTACGGGACAGGGCTGAGAGATGCGCAGTATTTT.